The clone carrying this T cell receptor beta chain was counted many times. No antigen is known for it. These data come from a study of T cells in Graves' hyperthyroidism and ophthalmopathy. Study-wide points: Most expanded thyroid clonotypes above 0.001 recurred in blood.

Looked up from germline, CDR1 is MNHEY and CDR2 is SMNVEV (reference sequence). Trimming cost V 5 bases and J 3 bases, with 14 bases left between them. CDR3 length: 14 amino acids. Regions amplified from RNA transcripts were the TCR beta CDR3 regions. A first-round RT-PCR of the TCR CDR3 used the HTBI primer set. TCRdb independently ran MiXCR on the multiplex PCR reads; one entry per CDR3 protein. The sample records about half a million distinct CDR3 sequences, 15% to 20% being singletons. The sequencing sample was made of blood. The chain employs TRBV27 and TRBJ2-7; a weak D match, TRBD1 (6 bases). The clonotype originates from a middle-aged man with Graves' ophthalmopathy. CDR3: CASSPRTAYYEQYF. CDR3 bases: TGTGCCAGCAGTCCTCGGACAGCATACTACGAGCAGTACTTC.